The clone carrying this TCR beta chain has more than one count but fewer than ten. Its antigen is currently unknown. One entry per CDR3 protein results from TCRdb running MiXCR on the RT-PCR reads. The data contain about 480,000 distinct CDR3 sequences, 10% to 15% of them seen just once; the ten biggest clones take up around 12%. This entry comes from a study of response to subunit inactivated influenza vaccine. Study results and limitations: There was a suggestion from the authors that each seasonal influenza vaccination recruits few new T cells.

CDR3 size: 15 residues. The germline V gene has CDR1 DFQATT and CDR2 SNEGSKA (reference sequence). Trimming shortened V by 0 bases and J by 4 bases, and 13 bases separated the two germline ends. This TCR was sampled from a man aged 45-60 years who received an inactivated influenza vaccine. The sequences come from PBMCs from blood, collected about 40 days after vaccination. V is TRBV20-1 and J is TRBJ1-3; a possible D gene is TRBD1 (5 bases). The CDR3 bases are TGCAGTGCTAGAGATCTCGCCAGGGAAGGAAACACCATATATTTT. Translated, it gives CSARDLAREGNTIYF.